This is a list of T cell receptor beta chains from one sample in a study of HIV-infected children after antiretroviral therapy interruption. TCRdb re-analysed the 3' RACE reads in MiXCR, keeping a single row per CDR3 protein. The sample includes 30,000 to 50,000 distinct CDR3 sequences, 5% to 8% of them seen just once. Material: CD45RA+ CD4+ T cells from PBMCs, pooled from several time points, obtained from a donor given antiretroviral therapy, either interrupted or continuous. Receptors originate from a pool of human donors with HIV. Both conserved end residues are part of each CDR3. A D gene is named only where the DNA matches it firmly. Clone size is stated in some rows and not others, as once, few, many or a class when expanded.

clone_size j_call d_call v_call cdr3_aa cdr3_nt
few TRBJ2-7 NA TRBV7-9 CASSLTVGGPYEQYF TGTGCCAGCAGCTTAACCGTTGGGGGGCCCTACGAGCAGTACTTC
many TRBJ2-5 NA TRBV19 CASSRLGLQETQYF TGTGCCAGTAGTAGACTCGGATTGCAAGAGACCCAGTACTTC
few TRBJ1-2 NA TRBV6-1 CASSPSPGTEGGYTF TGTGCCAGCAGTCCCAGCCCGGGGACGGAGGGTGGCTACACCTTC
NA TRBJ2-1 TRBD2 TRBV27 CASSSGLAGVSEQFF TGTGCCAGCAGTTCCGGACTAGCGGGAGTGAGTGAGCAGTTCTTC
many TRBJ2-1 TRBD2 TRBV27 CASSPSGGAGEQFF TGTGCCAGCAGTCCTAGCGGGGGGGCTGGGGAGCAGTTCTTC
many TRBJ1-1 NA TRBV6-6 CASSYSMYEAFF TGTGCCAGCAGTTACTCGATGTATGAAGCTTTCTTT
NA TRBJ2-5 NA TRBV5-1 CASSLPRLRETQYF TGCGCCAGCAGCTTACCGAGACTAAGAGAGACCCAGTACTTC
medium-sized TRBJ1-3 TRBD1 TRBV5-1 CASSTEGARNTIYF TGCGCCAGCAGCACAGAGGGGGCGAGAAACACCATATATTTT
NA TRBJ2-3 NA TRBV12-3/TRBV12-4 CASSPRTTQYF TGTGCCAGCAGTCCGAGGACAACGCAGTATTTT
many TRBJ1-6 NA TRBV20-1 CSARTGGSYNSPLHF TGCAGTGCTAGGACCGGGGGAAGTTATAATTCACCCCTCCACTTT
NA TRBJ2-2 TRBD1 TRBV4-1 CASSPQDREKLFF TGCGCCAGCAGCCCCCAGGACAGGGAGAAGCTGTTTTTT
NA TRBJ1-2 NA TRBV19 CASTLFPGVGGYTF TGTGCCAGTACCCTTTTCCCCGGAGTGGGGGGCTACACCTTC
many TRBJ1-1 NA TRBV18 CASSGQANTEAFF TGTGCCAGCTCAGGCCAGGCGAACACTGAAGCTTTCTTT
many TRBJ2-7 NA TRBV7-2 CASSRGPSTNYEQYF TGTGCCAGCAGCCGGGGACCGAGTACAAACTACGAGCAGTACTTC
many TRBJ1-5 NA TRBV20-1 CSARTTGKGWNQPQHF TGCAGTGCTAGAACCACAGGGAAAGGATGGAATCAGCCCCAGCATTTT
many TRBJ2-7 TRBD2 TRBV5-4 CASSRSGGVYEQYF TGTGCCAGCAGCCGTAGCGGGGGCGTCTACGAGCAGTACTTC
many TRBJ1-5 NA TRBV11-2 CASSTRGEQPQHF TGTGCCAGCAGCACCCGAGGGGAGCAGCCCCAGCATTTT
NA TRBJ1-4 NA TRBV5-6 CASSPKTLIDEKLFF TGTGCCAGCAGCCCCAAGACACTCATCGATGAAAAACTGTTTTTT
many TRBJ2-7 NA TRBV20-1 CSARVGSYEQYF TGCAGTGCTAGAGTCGGCTCCTACGAGCAGTACTTC
many TRBJ2-3 NA TRBV10-3 CAISESGGRDTQYF TGTGCCATCAGTGAATCGGGGGGCCGGGATACGCAGTATTTT
many TRBJ2-1 NA TRBV25-1 CASSEPGTSGNEQFF TGTGCCAGCAGTGAACCCGGGACATCTGGCAATGAGCAGTTCTTC
many TRBJ2-5 NA TRBV10-3 CAIRTGQETQYF TGTGCCATCCGGACGGGACAAGAGACCCAGTACTTC
many TRBJ2-3 TRBD1 TRBV12-3/TRBV12-4 CASSFNRGPSAETLYF TGTGCCAGCAGCTTCAACAGGGGGCCAAGTGCAGAAACGCTGTATTTT
many TRBJ2-4 NA TRBV13 CASSFKSAANIQYF TGTGCCAGCAGCTTTAAAAGCGCCGCCAACATTCAGTACTTC
few TRBJ2-7 NA TRBV11-2 CASSQVSFSEQYF TGTGCCAGCAGTCAGGTTTCCTTCTCCGAGCAGTACTTC
many TRBJ2-1 TRBD2 TRBV6-6 CASSLSGTGDYAEQFF TGTGCTAGCAGTTTATCCGGGACTGGGGACTATGCTGAGCAGTTCTTC
many TRBJ2-1 NA TRBV21-1 CASSKVRTSGISHNEQFF TGTGCCAGCAGCAAAGTCCGGACTAGCGGGATTTCACACAATGAGCAGTTCTTC
NA TRBJ2-2 NA TRBV19 CASSMPGELFF TGTGCCAGTAGTATGCCCGGGGAGCTGTTTTTT
medium-sized TRBJ2-7 TRBD1 TRBV7-9 CASSVQGAYEQYF TGTGCCAGCAGCGTCCAGGGGGCCTACGAGCAGTACTTC
many TRBJ2-2 NA TRBV30 CAWRVQYTGELFF TGTGCCTGGAGGGTACAGTACACCGGGGAGCTGTTTTTT
few TRBJ2-2 TRBD2 TRBV7-2 CASSLSGGRSGELFF TGTGCCAGCAGCCTTTCGGGGGGTCGGAGCGGGGAGCTGTTTTTT
many TRBJ1-1 TRBD1 TRBV3-1 CASSRQGVAEAFF TGTGCCAGCAGCCGACAGGGGGTCGCTGAAGCTTTCTTT
many TRBJ2-1 TRBD1 TRBV20-1 CSAGQGSVIDEQFF TGCAGTGCAGGACAGGGGTCGGTAATCGATGAGCAGTTCTTC
many TRBJ2-5 TRBD1 TRBV2 CASSEAPTGVGETQYF TGTGCCAGCAGTGAAGCGCCGACAGGGGTGGGAGAGACCCAGTACTTC